This paragraph covers one T cell receptor (beta chain) sequence. These data are taken from a study of regulatory T cells in long-lasting Graves disease. Combining iRepertoire HTBI primers with Arm-PCR of CDR3 regions, the authors built TCR beta libraries. TCRdb passed the multiplex PCR reads through MiXCR, listing each CDR3 protein once. The sample lists 680,000 or so distinct CDR3 sequences, around 15% occurring once. As for time point: newly diagnosed GD, antithyroid drugs for less than 3 months. Following extraction of RNA from PBMCs, that RNA was used to make the TCR library. With 10 bases clipped from V and 2 bases from J, the junction kept 11 bases outside the gene matches. CDR3 length: 14 residues. Germline-derived CDR1 and CDR2 are KGHSH and LQKENI. The sample was also reused in another study, on T cells in Graves' hyperthyroidism and ophthalmopathy.

The sequences come from peripheral blood mononuclear cells (PBMCs), collected at new diagnosis, from a patient treated with antithyroid drugs. The rearrangement joins TRBV18 to TRBJ2-7, with 7 bases fitting TRBD1. The receptor was isolated from a woman between 25 and 40 years old with Graves disease. CDR3 DNA: TGTGCCACCAACTCAGACAGGGACCCCTACGAGCAGTACTTC. Its protein is CATNSDRDPYEQYF.